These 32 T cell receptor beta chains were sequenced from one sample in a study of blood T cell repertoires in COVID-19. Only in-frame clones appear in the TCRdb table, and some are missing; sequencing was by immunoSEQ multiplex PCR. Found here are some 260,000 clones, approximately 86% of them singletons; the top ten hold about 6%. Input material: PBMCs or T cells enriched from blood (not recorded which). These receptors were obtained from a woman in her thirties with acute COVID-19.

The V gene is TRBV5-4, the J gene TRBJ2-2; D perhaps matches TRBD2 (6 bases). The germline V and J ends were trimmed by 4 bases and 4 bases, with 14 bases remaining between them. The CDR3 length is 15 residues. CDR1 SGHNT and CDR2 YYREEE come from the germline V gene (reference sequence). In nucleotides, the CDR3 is TGTGCCAGCAGCCGAGGTGCGGGGTCCACCGGGGAGCTGTTTTTT. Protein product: CASSRGAGSTGELFF.

CDR3 coding DNA: TGTGCCAGCAGCTTAGGTTTGGGGAGCGCCTACGAGCAGTACTTC. Its translation is CASSLGLGSAYEQYF. The rearrangement links TRBV7-2 to TRBJ2-7; D might be TRBD2 (5 bases). The V end lost 1 base, the J end lost 2 bases, and 12 bases lay between the germline ends. The CDR3 spans 15 residues. CDR1 and CDR2 from the germline V gene are SGHTA and FQGNSA.

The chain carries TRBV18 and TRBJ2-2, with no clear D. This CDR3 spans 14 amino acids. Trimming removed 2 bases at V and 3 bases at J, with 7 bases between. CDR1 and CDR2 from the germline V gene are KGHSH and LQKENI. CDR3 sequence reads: CASSPIQDTGELFF. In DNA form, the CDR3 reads TGTGCCAGCTCACCAATACAAGACACCGGGGAGCTGTTTTTT.

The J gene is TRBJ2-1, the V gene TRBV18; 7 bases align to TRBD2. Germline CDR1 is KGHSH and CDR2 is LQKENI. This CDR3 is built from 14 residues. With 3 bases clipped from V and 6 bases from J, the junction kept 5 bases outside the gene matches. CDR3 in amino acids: CASSPLGGGNEQFF. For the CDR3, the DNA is TGTGCCAGCTCACCTCTGGGCGGGGGCAATGAGCAGTTCTTC.

The CDR3: CASSSFGSPYEQYF. The CDR3 nucleotides read TGTGCCAGCAGCTCTTTCGGGTCTCCCTACGAGCAGTACTTC. V gene TRBV5-6 combines with J gene TRBJ2-7, with unresolved D. The CDR3 contains 14 residues. Trimming cost V 3 bases and J 2 bases, with 12 bases left between them. Germline CDR1 reads SGHDT; CDR2 reads YYEEEE.

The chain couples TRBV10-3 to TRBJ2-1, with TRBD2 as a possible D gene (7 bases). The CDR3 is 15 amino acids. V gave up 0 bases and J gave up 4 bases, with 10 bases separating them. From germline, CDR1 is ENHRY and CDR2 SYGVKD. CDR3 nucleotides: TGTGCCATCAGTGAGTCGGGGGGGCAATACAATGAGCAGTTCTTC. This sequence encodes CAISESGGQYNEQFF.

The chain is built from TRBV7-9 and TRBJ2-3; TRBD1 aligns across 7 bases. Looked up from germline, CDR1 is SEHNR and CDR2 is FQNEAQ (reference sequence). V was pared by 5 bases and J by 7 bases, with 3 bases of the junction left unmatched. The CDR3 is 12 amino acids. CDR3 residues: CASSRQGNTQYF. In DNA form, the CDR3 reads TGTGCCAGCAGCCGACAGGGAAATACGCAGTATTTT.

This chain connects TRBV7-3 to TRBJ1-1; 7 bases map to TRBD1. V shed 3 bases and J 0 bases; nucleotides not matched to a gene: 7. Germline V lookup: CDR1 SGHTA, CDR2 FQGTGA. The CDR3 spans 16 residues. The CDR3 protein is CASSFQGGRMNTEAFF. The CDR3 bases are TGTGCCAGCAGCTTCCAGGGGGGCCGAATGAACACTGAAGCTTTCTTT.

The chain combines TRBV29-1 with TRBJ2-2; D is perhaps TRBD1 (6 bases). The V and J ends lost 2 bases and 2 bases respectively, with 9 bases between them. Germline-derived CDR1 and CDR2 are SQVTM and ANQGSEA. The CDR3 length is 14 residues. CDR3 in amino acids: CSVEPGVNTGELFF. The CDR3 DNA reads TGCAGCGTTGAACCAGGGGTCAACACCGGGGAGCTGTTTTTT.

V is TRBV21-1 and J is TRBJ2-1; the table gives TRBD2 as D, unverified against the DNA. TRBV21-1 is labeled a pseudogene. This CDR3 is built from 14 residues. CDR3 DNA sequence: TGTGCCAGCAGCAAAGTGCCTAACCCCAATGAGCAGTTCTTC. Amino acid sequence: CASSKVPNPNEQFF.

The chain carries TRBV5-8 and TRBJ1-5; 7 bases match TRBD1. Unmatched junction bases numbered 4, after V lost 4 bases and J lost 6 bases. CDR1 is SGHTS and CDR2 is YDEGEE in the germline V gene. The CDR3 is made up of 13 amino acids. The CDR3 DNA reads TGTGCCAGCAGCCGACAGGGCGGTCAGCCCCAGCATTTT. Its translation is CASSRQGGQPQHF.

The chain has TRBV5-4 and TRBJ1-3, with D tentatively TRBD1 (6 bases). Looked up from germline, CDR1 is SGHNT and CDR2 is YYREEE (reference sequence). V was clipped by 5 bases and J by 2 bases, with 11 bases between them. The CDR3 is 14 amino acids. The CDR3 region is CASRLGTTGNTIYF. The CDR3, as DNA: TGTGCCAGCAGGCTCGGGACAACTGGAAACACCATATATTTT.

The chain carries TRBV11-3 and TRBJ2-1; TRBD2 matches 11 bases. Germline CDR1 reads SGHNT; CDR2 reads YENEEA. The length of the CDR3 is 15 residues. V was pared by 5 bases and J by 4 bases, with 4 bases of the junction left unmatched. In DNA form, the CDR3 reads TGTGCCAGCAGCCCGGGACTAGCGGCTTACAATGAGCAGTTCTTC. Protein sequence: CASSPGLAAYNEQFF.

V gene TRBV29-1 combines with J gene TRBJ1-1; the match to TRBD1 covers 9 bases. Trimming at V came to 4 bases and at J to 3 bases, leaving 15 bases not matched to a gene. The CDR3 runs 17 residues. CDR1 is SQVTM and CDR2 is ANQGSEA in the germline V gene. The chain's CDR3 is CSVGGWGQGPGDTEAFF. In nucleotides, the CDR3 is TGCAGCGTTGGAGGTTGGGGACAGGGTCCTGGGGACACTGAAGCTTTCTTT. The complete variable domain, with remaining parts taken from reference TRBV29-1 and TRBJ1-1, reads SAVISQKPSRDICQRGTSLTIQCQVDSQVTMMFWYRQQPGQSLTLIATANQGSEATYESGFVIDKFPISRPNLTFSTLTVSNMSPEDSSIYLCSVGGWGQGPGDTEAFFGQGTRLTVV.

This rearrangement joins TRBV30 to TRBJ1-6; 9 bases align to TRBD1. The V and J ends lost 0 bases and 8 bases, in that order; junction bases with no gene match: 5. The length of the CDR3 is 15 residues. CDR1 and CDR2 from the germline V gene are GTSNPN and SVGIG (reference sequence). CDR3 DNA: TGTGCCTGGAGTGTAAGGGGACAGGGAGATTCACCCCTCCACTTT. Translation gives CAWSVRGQGDSPLHF. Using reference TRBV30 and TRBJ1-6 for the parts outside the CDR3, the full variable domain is SQTIHQWPATLVQPVGSPLSLECTVEGTSNPNLYWYRQAAGRGLQLLFYSVGIGQISSEVPQNLSASRPQDRQFILSSKKLLLSDSGFYLCAWSVRGQGDSPLHFGNGTRLTVT.

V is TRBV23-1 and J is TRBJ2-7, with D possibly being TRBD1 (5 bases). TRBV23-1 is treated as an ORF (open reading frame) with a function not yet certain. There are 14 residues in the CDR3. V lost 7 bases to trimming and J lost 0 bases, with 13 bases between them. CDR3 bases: TGCGCCAGCACGCGTGGGGCTAACTCCTACGAGCAGTACTTC. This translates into CASTRGANSYEQYF.

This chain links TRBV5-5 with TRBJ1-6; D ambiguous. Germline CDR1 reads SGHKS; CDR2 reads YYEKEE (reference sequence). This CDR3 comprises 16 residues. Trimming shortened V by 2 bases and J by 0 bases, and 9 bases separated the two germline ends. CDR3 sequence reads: CASSFSRSSYNSPLHF. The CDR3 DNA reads TGTGCCAGCAGCTTCAGCCGGAGCTCCTATAATTCACCCCTCCACTTT.

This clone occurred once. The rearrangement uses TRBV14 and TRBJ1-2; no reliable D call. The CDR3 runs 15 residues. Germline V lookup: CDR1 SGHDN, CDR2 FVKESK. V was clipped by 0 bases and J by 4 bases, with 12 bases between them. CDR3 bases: TGTGCCAGCAGCCAAGATCGGGGTGAAAGCTATGGCTACACCTTC. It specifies CASSQDRGESYGYTF.

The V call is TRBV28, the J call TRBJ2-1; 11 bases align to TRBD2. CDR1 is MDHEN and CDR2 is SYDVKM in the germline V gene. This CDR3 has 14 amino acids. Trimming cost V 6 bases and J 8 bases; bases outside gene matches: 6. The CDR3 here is CASSLLAGVYEQFF. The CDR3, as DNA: TGTGCCAGCAGCCTACTAGCGGGAGTCTATGAGCAGTTCTTC.

CDR3 in DNA: TGTGCCAGCAGCCAATATAATCCTTCAGGGGATACCGGGGAGCTGTTTTTT. Protein: CASSQYNPSGDTGELFF. V gene TRBV4-2 combines with J gene TRBJ2-2, with a weak D call TRBD1 (6 bases). Germline assignment: CDR1 LGHNA and CDR2 YNFKEQ. Trimming stripped 2 bases from V and 5 bases from J, with 18 bases between. This CDR3 comprises 17 residues.

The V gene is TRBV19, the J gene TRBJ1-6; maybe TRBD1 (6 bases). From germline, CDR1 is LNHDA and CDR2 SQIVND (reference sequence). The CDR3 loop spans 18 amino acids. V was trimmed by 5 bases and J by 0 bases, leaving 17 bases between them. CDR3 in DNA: TGTGCCAGTAGTGAGGGGACCACAGGGAGCTCCTATAATTCACCCCTCCACTTT. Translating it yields CASSEGTTGSSYNSPLHF.

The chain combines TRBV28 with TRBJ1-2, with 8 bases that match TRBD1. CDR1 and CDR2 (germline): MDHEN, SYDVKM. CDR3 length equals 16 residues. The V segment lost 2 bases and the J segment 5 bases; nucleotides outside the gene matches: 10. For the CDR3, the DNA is TGTGCCAGCAGTTTAATTGCAGGGACAGGTGATTATGGCTACACCTTC. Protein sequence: CASSLIAGTGDYGYTF.

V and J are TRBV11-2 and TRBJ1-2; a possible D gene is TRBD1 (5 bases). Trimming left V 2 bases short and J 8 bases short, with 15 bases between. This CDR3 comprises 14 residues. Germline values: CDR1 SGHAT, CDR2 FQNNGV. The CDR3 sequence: CASSLLWTQGGYTF. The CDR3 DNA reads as TGTGCCAGCAGCTTACTCTGGACACAAGGAGGCTACACCTTC. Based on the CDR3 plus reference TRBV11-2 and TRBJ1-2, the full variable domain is EAGVAQSPRYKIIEKRQSVAFWCNPISGHATLYWYQQILGQGPKLLIQFQNNGVVDDSQLPKDRFSAERLKGVDSTLKIQPAKLEDSAVYLCASSLLWTQGGYTFGSGTRLTVV.

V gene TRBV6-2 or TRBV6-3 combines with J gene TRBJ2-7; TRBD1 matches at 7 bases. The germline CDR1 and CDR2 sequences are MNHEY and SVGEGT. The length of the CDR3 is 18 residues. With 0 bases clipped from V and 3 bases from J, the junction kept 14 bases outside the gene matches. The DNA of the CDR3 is TGTGCCAGCAGTTACTCCCGGGACAGAGGATTTCAAGACTACGAGCAGTACTTC. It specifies CASSYSRDRGFQDYEQYF.

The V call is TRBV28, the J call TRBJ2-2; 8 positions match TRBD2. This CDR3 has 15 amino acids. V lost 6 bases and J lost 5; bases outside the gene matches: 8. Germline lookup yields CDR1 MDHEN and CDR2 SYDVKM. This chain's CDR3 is CASSSGSLGTGELFF. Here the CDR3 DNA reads TGTGCCAGCAGCAGCGGGAGCTTGGGAACCGGGGAGCTGTTTTTT.

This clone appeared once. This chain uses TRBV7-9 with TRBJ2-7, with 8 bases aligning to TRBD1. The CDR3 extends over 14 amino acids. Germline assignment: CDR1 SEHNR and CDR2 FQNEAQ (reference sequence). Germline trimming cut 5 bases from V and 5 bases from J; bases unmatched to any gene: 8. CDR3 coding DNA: TGTGCCAGCAGCCCGCCGGTACAGGGGGACGAGCAGTACTTC. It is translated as CASSPPVQGDEQYF.

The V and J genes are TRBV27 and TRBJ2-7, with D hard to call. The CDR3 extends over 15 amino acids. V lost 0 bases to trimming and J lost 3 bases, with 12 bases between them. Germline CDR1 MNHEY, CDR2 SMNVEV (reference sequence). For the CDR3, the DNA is TGTGCCAGCAGTTTATCTAGAGGCAGCTACTACGAGCAGTACTTC. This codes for CASSLSRGSYYEQYF.

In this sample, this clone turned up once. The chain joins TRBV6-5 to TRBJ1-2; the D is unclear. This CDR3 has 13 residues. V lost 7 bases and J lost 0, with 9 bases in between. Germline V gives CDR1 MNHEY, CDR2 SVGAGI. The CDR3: CASNMAANYGYTF. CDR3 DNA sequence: TGTGCCAGCAACATGGCAGCTAACTATGGCTACACCTTC.

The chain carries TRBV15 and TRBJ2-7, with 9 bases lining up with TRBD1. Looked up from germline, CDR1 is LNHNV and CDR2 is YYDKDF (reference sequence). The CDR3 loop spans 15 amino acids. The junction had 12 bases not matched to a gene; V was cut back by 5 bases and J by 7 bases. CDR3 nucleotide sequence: TGTGCCACCAGCCGGGACAGGGCCATGTTGGGGGAGCAGTACTTC. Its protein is CATSRDRAMLGEQYF.

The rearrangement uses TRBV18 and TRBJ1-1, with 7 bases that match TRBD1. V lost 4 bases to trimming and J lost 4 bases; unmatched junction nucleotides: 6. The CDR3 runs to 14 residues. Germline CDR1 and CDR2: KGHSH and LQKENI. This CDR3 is CASSLQGGRTEAFF. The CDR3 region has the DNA TGTGCCAGCTCACTCCAGGGGGGACGCACTGAAGCTTTCTTT.

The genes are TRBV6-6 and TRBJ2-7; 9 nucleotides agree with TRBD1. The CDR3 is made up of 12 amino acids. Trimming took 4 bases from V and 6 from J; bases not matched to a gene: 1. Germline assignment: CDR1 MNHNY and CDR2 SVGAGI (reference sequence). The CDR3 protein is CASSWTGAEQYF. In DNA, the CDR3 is TGTGCCAGCAGTTGGACAGGGGCCGAGCAGTACTTC.

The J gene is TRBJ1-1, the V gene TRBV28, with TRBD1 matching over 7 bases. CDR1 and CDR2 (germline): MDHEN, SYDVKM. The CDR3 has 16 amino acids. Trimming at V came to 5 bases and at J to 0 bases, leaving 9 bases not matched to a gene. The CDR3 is CASSPPGQLMNTEAFF. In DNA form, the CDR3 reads TGTGCCAGCAGTCCCCCGGGACAGTTGATGAACACTGAAGCTTTCTTT.